A selection of T cell receptor beta chains follows, all from one sample in a study of human T cells and chemical hapten exposure. MiXCR, run by TCRdb on the RACE reads, gives a single entry per CDR3 protein. The sample lists fewer than 100,000 distinct CDR3 sequences, around 9.3% seen once, with about 1.7% in the top ten. Source material: whole blood. The receptors originated from a female donor in good health. Some clones in this sample may be carry-over from other donors' samples. Each CDR3 is given with its conserved first and last residue. D genes are given only for firm matches. Size values are once, few and many counts, or a class for expanded clones, and some rows have none.

v_gene: TRBV11-2; abundance: many; d_gene: NA; len: 16; j_gene: TRBJ1-4; CDR3aa: CASSLAPGMVHEKLFF; CDR3nt: TGTGCCAGCAGCTTAGCTCCAGGGATGGTCCATGAAAAACTGTTTTTT
v_gene: TRBV14; abundance: few; d_gene: TRBD1; len: 14; j_gene: TRBJ1-6; CDR3aa: CASRSGTGYSPLHF; CDR3nt: TGTGCCAGCCGCTCCGGGACAGGATATTCACCCCTCCACTTT
v_gene: TRBV19; abundance: many; d_gene: NA; len: 13; j_gene: TRBJ2-3; CDR3aa: CASSTQRTDTQYF; CDR3nt: TGTGCCAGTAGTACCCAGAGGACAGATACGCAGTATTTT
v_gene: TRBV20-1; abundance: many; d_gene: NA; len: 14; j_gene: TRBJ1-2; CDR3aa: CSARVGVTDYGYTF; CDR3nt: TGCAGTGCCCGTGTGGGGGTTACAGACTATGGCTACACCTTC
v_gene: TRBV10-3; abundance: NA; d_gene: NA; len: 17; j_gene: TRBJ1-2; CDR3aa: CAISSGVYKVVGNGYTF; CDR3nt: TGTGCCATCAGTTCAGGGGTCTATAAGGTCGTTGGGAATGGCTACACCTTC
v_gene: TRBV16; abundance: NA; d_gene: NA; len: 14; j_gene: TRBJ2-1; CDR3aa: CVSSQSGLGNEQFF; CDR3nt: TGTGTCAGCAGCCAATCCGGGTTGGGTAATGAGCAGTTCTTC
v_gene: TRBV12-3/TRBV12-4; abundance: many; d_gene: NA; len: 17; j_gene: TRBJ2-3; CDR3aa: CASSPGVDGGGSDTQYF; CDR3nt: TGTGCCAGCAGTCCGGGGGTGGACGGCGGGGGCTCAGATACGCAGTATTTT
v_gene: TRBV2; abundance: NA; d_gene: NA; len: 12; j_gene: TRBJ1-5; CDR3aa: CASSENGQPQHF; CDR3nt: TGTGCCAGCAGTGAAAACGGTCAGCCCCAGCATTTT
v_gene: TRBV29-1; abundance: NA; d_gene: NA; len: 14; j_gene: TRBJ2-5; CDR3aa: CSVGAGARTETQYF; CDR3nt: TGCAGCGTTGGTGCGGGGGCCCGCACGGAGACCCAGTACTTC
v_gene: TRBV20-1; abundance: NA; d_gene: NA; len: 13; j_gene: TRBJ1-5; CDR3aa: CSAKDNYNQPQHF; CDR3nt: TGCAGTGCCAAGGACAACTACAATCAGCCCCAGCATTTT
v_gene: TRBV5-1; abundance: few; d_gene: TRBD1; len: 15; j_gene: TRBJ2-7; CDR3aa: CASSSLGQGPYEQYF; CDR3nt: TGCGCCAGCAGCTCGTTGGGACAGGGCCCCTACGAGCAGTACTTC
v_gene: TRBV11-2; abundance: many; d_gene: TRBD2; len: 14; j_gene: TRBJ2-7; CDR3aa: CASSLAGTPYEQYF; CDR3nt: TGTGCCAGCAGCCTAGCGGGGACCCCCTACGAGCAGTACTTC
v_gene: TRBV6-1; abundance: NA; d_gene: TRBD2; len: 19; j_gene: TRBJ2-1; CDR3aa: CASSETQGATSGGYNEQFF; CDR3nt: TGTGCCAGCAGTGAAACACAGGGCGCCACTAGCGGGGGATACAATGAGCAGTTCTTC
v_gene: TRBV29-1; abundance: many; d_gene: NA; len: 12; j_gene: TRBJ2-7; CDR3aa: CSVGRGVDEQYF; CDR3nt: TGCAGCGTTGGCAGGGGGGTGGACGAGCAGTACTTC
v_gene: TRBV7-2; abundance: many; d_gene: TRBD1; len: 13; j_gene: TRBJ1-4; CDR3aa: CASSKTGGYELFF; CDR3nt: TGTGCCAGCAGCAAGACAGGGGGGTACGAACTGTTTTTT
v_gene: TRBV10-3; abundance: many; d_gene: TRBD1; len: 13; j_gene: TRBJ2-5; CDR3aa: CAMGRTGTETQYF; CDR3nt: TGTGCCATGGGCCGGACAGGGACAGAGACCCAGTACTTC
v_gene: TRBV5-1; abundance: many; d_gene: TRBD1; len: 15; j_gene: TRBJ2-1; CDR3aa: CASNTGQGAGNEQFF; CDR3nt: TGCGCCAGCAATACGGGACAGGGGGCTGGCAATGAGCAGTTCTTC
v_gene: TRBV28; abundance: many; d_gene: TRBD1; len: 15; j_gene: TRBJ2-7; CDR3aa: CASSDRGSGSYEQYF; CDR3nt: TGTGCCAGCAGTGACAGGGGTTCGGGTTCCTACGAGCAGTACTTC
v_gene: TRBV18; abundance: many; d_gene: NA; len: 16; j_gene: TRBJ1-1; CDR3aa: CASSPRQVPMNTEAFF; CDR3nt: TGTGCCAGCTCACCACGACAGGTCCCCATGAACACTGAAGCTTTCTTT
v_gene: TRBV19; abundance: NA; d_gene: TRBD1; len: 15; j_gene: TRBJ2-1; CDR3aa: CASRYRAGGVNEQFF; CDR3nt: TGTGCCAGTAGGTATAGGGCAGGGGGTGTAAATGAGCAGTTCTTC
v_gene: TRBV3-1; abundance: few; d_gene: NA; len: 12; j_gene: TRBJ1-2; CDR3aa: CASSQGFYGYTF; CDR3nt: TGTGCCAGCAGTCAGGGTTTCTATGGCTACACCTTC
v_gene: TRBV4-2; abundance: many; d_gene: NA; len: 17; j_gene: TRBJ2-3; CDR3aa: CASSQGLSGSDTDTQYF; CDR3nt: TGTGCCAGCAGCCAAGGGTTGTCCGGCTCTGATACAGATACGCAGTATTTT
v_gene: TRBV20-1; abundance: many; d_gene: NA; len: 14; j_gene: TRBJ1-4; CDR3aa: CSASSPGVNEKLFF; CDR3nt: TGCAGTGCTAGTTCGCCAGGCGTTAATGAAAAACTGTTTTTT
v_gene: TRBV6-5; abundance: few; d_gene: NA; len: 14; j_gene: TRBJ2-1; CDR3aa: CASSRSFLSGEQFF; CDR3nt: TGTGCCAGCTCCCGATCCTTTCTTAGCGGTGAGCAGTTCTTC
v_gene: TRBV29-1; abundance: many; d_gene: NA; len: 12; j_gene: TRBJ2-5; CDR3aa: CSVRGPEETQYF; CDR3nt: TGCAGCGTACGTGGACCCGAGGAGACCCAGTACTTC
v_gene: TRBV2; abundance: many; d_gene: TRBD1; len: 13; j_gene: TRBJ1-5; CDR3aa: CASSEVVQGGQHF; CDR3nt: TGTGCCAGCAGTGAAGTAGTTCAGGGGGGCCAGCATTTT
v_gene: TRBV7-2; abundance: NA; d_gene: NA; len: 15; j_gene: TRBJ2-3; CDR3aa: CASSLSGIHTDTQYF; CDR3nt: TGTGCCAGCAGCTTATCAGGGATTCACACAGATACGCAGTATTTT
v_gene: TRBV6-6; abundance: NA; d_gene: NA; len: 11; j_gene: TRBJ2-7; CDR3aa: CASSTGYEQYF; CDR3nt: TGTGCCAGCAGTACAGGGTACGAGCAGTACTTC
v_gene: TRBV7-2; abundance: many; d_gene: NA; len: 13; j_gene: TRBJ2-5; CDR3aa: CASSSGTAKTQYF; CDR3nt: TGTGCCAGCAGCTCCGGGACTGCCAAGACCCAGTACTTC
v_gene: TRBV20-1; abundance: few; d_gene: NA; len: 13; j_gene: TRBJ2-7; CDR3aa: CSASFLGTSEQYF; CDR3nt: TGCAGTGCTAGTTTTTTGGGGACCAGCGAGCAGTACTTC
v_gene: TRBV19; abundance: many; d_gene: TRBD1; len: 15; j_gene: TRBJ1-6; CDR3aa: CASSTTTGLDSPLHF; CDR3nt: TGTGCCAGTAGTACCACGACAGGGTTGGATTCACCCCTCCACTTT
v_gene: TRBV12-3/TRBV12-4; abundance: many; d_gene: NA; len: 15; j_gene: TRBJ2-2; CDR3aa: CASRLQGTNTGELFF; CDR3nt: TGTGCCAGCAGATTACAGGGAACGAACACCGGGGAGCTGTTTTTT
v_gene: TRBV6-2/TRBV6-3; abundance: few; d_gene: NA; len: 14; j_gene: TRBJ2-6; CDR3aa: CASSTGGGANVLTF; CDR3nt: TGTGCCAGCAGCACGGGCGGTGGGGCCAACGTCCTGACTTTC
v_gene: TRBV6-1; abundance: few; d_gene: NA; len: 13; j_gene: TRBJ1-5; CDR3aa: CASIGGAGQPQHF; CDR3nt: TGTGCCAGCATCGGGGGCGCGGGCCAGCCCCAGCATTTT
v_gene: TRBV10-2; abundance: many; d_gene: TRBD2; len: 18; j_gene: TRBJ2-1; CDR3aa: CASSDLAGGPRSYNEQFF; CDR3nt: TGCGCCAGCAGTGATCTAGCGGGGGGCCCCCGCTCCTACAATGAGCAGTTCTTC
v_gene: TRBV20-1; abundance: many; d_gene: TRBD2; len: 12; j_gene: TRBJ2-4; CDR3aa: CSARSPSGAPYF; CDR3nt: TGCAGTGCGAGAAGCCCTAGCGGGGCACCTTACTTC
v_gene: TRBV6-2/TRBV6-3; abundance: many; d_gene: NA; len: 14; j_gene: TRBJ2-3; CDR3aa: CASSQGFSTDTQYF; CDR3nt: TGTGCCAGCTCACAGGGTTTTTCAACAGATACGCAGTATTTT
v_gene: TRBV11-1; abundance: many; d_gene: NA; len: 14; j_gene: TRBJ1-6; CDR3aa: CASSFTSTNSPLHF; CDR3nt: TGTGCCAGCAGCTTCACGTCCACTAATTCACCCCTCCACTTT
v_gene: TRBV11-2; abundance: NA; d_gene: NA; len: 13; j_gene: TRBJ1-5; CDR3aa: CASSWGSGQPQHF; CDR3nt: TGTGCCAGCAGCTGGGGTTCTGGGCAGCCCCAGCATTTT
v_gene: TRBV7-8; abundance: many; d_gene: NA; len: 13; j_gene: TRBJ1-1; CDR3aa: CASSSPWVTEAFF; CDR3nt: TGTGCCAGCAGCTCCCCATGGGTAACTGAAGCTTTCTTT
v_gene: TRBV5-1; abundance: many; d_gene: NA; len: 13; j_gene: TRBJ2-7; CDR3aa: CASSLASGYEQYF; CDR3nt: TGCGCCAGCAGCTTGGCCTCGGGTTACGAGCAGTACTTC
v_gene: TRBV14; abundance: many; d_gene: NA; len: 15; j_gene: TRBJ1-1; CDR3aa: CASSQTRPRNTEAFF; CDR3nt: TGTGCCAGCAGCCAAACTCGACCCCGGAACACTGAAGCTTTCTTT
v_gene: TRBV25-1; abundance: many; d_gene: NA; len: 14; j_gene: TRBJ2-7; CDR3aa: CASSEFPQSYEQYF; CDR3nt: TGTGCCAGCAGTGAATTCCCTCAGTCCTACGAGCAGTACTTC
v_gene: TRBV27; abundance: few; d_gene: NA; len: 13; j_gene: TRBJ1-1; CDR3aa: CASRLGRATEAFF; CDR3nt: TGTGCCAGCCGCTTGGGGAGGGCTACTGAAGCTTTCTTT
v_gene: TRBV7-9; abundance: few; d_gene: NA; len: 13; j_gene: TRBJ1-2; CDR3aa: CASSIDSGVGYTF; CDR3nt: TGTGCCAGCAGCATAGACTCTGGGGTTGGCTACACCTTC
v_gene: TRBV19; abundance: few; d_gene: NA; len: 16; j_gene: TRBJ1-1; CDR3aa: CASSMWGGVGSTEAFF; CDR3nt: TGTGCCAGTAGTATGTGGGGGGGCGTGGGGAGCACTGAAGCTTTCTTT
v_gene: TRBV9; abundance: few; d_gene: TRBD1; len: 14; j_gene: TRBJ1-2; CDR3aa: CASSPRDSSYGYTF; CDR3nt: TGTGCCAGCAGCCCACGGGACAGCAGCTATGGCTACACCTTC
v_gene: TRBV24-1; abundance: many; d_gene: NA; len: 14; j_gene: TRBJ2-3; CDR3aa: CATSTVSEQDTQYF; CDR3nt: TGTGCCACCAGTACCGTGTCCGAACAAGATACGCAGTATTTT
v_gene: TRBV2; abundance: many; d_gene: NA; len: 14; j_gene: TRBJ2-2; CDR3aa: CATTTRENTGELFF; CDR3nt: TGTGCCACCACCACCCGGGAGAACACCGGGGAGCTGTTTTTT
v_gene: TRBV12-3/TRBV12-4; abundance: few; d_gene: NA; len: 16; j_gene: TRBJ1-4; CDR3aa: CASTLSSWGSNEKLFF; CDR3nt: TGTGCCAGCACCCTTTCCTCCTGGGGGTCAAATGAAAAACTGTTTTTT
v_gene: TRBV6-4; abundance: NA; d_gene: TRBD1; len: 13; j_gene: TRBJ1-1; CDR3aa: CASRGQGRTEAFF; CDR3nt: TGTGCCAGCAGAGGACAGGGGAGGACTGAAGCTTTCTTT
v_gene: TRBV25-1; abundance: NA; d_gene: NA; len: 14; j_gene: TRBJ1-6; CDR3aa: CASRGVGLNSPLHF; CDR3nt: TGTGCCAGCAGAGGAGTGGGGCTTAATTCACCCCTCCACTTT
v_gene: TRBV7-3; abundance: many; d_gene: NA; len: 14; j_gene: TRBJ1-1; CDR3aa: CASSSLGTGPEAFF; CDR3nt: TGTGCCAGCAGCTCGCTAGGAACAGGGCCTGAAGCTTTCTTT
v_gene: TRBV28; abundance: few; d_gene: NA; len: 16; j_gene: TRBJ1-2; CDR3aa: CASSPPSTGIPYGYTF; CDR3nt: TGTGCCAGCAGTCCACCCTCGACAGGAATACCCTATGGCTACACCTTC
v_gene: TRBV19; abundance: many; d_gene: TRBD1; len: 16; j_gene: TRBJ1-5; CDR3aa: CASSDRAFDSNQPQHF; CDR3nt: TGTGCCAGTAGCGACAGGGCCTTCGATAGCAATCAGCCCCAGCATTTT
v_gene: TRBV6-5; abundance: many; d_gene: NA; len: 13; j_gene: TRBJ1-1; CDR3aa: CASSWGSGTEAFF; CDR3nt: TGTGCCAGCAGTTGGGGTTCAGGGACTGAAGCTTTCTTT